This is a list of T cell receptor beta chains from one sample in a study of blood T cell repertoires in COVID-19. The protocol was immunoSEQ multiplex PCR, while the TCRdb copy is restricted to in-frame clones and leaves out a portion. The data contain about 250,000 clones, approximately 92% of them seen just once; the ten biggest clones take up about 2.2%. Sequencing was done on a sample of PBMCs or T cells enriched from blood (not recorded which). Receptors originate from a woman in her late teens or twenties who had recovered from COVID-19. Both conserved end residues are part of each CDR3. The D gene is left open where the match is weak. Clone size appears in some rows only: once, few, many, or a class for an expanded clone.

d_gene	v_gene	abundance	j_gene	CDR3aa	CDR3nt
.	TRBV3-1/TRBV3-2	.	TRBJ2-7	CASSQGGGEQYF	TGTGCCAGCAGCCAAGGAGGAGGGGAGCAGTACTTC
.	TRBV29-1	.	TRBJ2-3	CSQLGQTDTQYF	TGCAGCCAACTGGGGCAGACAGATACGCAGTATTTT
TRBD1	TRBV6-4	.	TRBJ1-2	CASSDSGQGSGYTF	TGTGCCAGCAGTGACTCGGGACAGGGAAGTGGCTACACCTTC
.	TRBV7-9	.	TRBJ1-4	CASSLSAGGKKLFF	TGTGCCAGCAGCTTATCGGCGGGAGGAAAAAAACTGTTTTTT
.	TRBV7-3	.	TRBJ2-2	CASSPLPPSNTGELFF	TGTGCCAGCAGCCCACTCCCTCCTTCGAACACCGGGGAGCTGTTTTTT
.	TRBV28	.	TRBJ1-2	CASNQGREANYGYTF	TGTGCCAGCAACCAGGGGCGAGAAGCTAACTATGGCTACACCTTC
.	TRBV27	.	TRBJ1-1	CASSFRGPNTEAFF	TGTGCCAGCAGTTTTAGGGGCCCGAACACTGAAGCTTTCTTT
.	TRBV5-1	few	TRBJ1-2	CASSSDRRGYTF	TGCGCCAGCAGCTCGGACAGACGGGGCTACACCTTC
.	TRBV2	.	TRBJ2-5	CASILDGGSEETQYF	TGTGCCAGCATCCTCGACGGCGGTAGCGAGGAGACCCAGTACTTC
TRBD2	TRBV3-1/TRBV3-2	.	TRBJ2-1	CASSHHGTSGGNEQFF	TGTGCCAGCAGCCATCACGGGACTAGCGGGGGCAATGAGCAGTTCTTC
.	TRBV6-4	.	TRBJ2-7	CASSDSRVYEQYF	TGTGCCAGCAGTGACTCTCGAGTCTACGAGCAGTACTTC
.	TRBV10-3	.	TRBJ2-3	CAISESPVRGSTDTQYF	TGTGCCATCAGTGAGTCGCCCGTCCGGGGGAGCACAGATACGCAGTATTTT
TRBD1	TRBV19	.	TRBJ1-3	CASSKTGSSGNTIYF	TGTGCCAGTAGCAAGACAGGGAGCTCTGGAAACACCATATATTTT
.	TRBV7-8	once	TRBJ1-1	CASSPGFREGEAFF	TGTGCCAGCAGCCCGGGATTCCGGGAGGGGGAAGCTTTCTTT
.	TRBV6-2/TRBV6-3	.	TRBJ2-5	CASSYSPEETQYF	TGTGCCAGCAGTTACTCTCCTGAAGAGACCCAGTACTTC
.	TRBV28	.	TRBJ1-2	CASSSPGEDGYTF	TGTGCCAGCAGTTCGCCAGGGGAAGATGGCTACACCTTC
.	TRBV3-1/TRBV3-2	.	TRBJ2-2	CASSQTNTGELFF	TGTGCCAGCAGCCAGACAAACACCGGGGAGCTGTTTTTT
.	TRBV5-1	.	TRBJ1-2	CASSPVLLTGTNYGYTF	TGCGCCAGCAGCCCGGTACTCTTGACAGGAACTAACTATGGCTACACCTTC
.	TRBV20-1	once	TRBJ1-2	CSASIFQGNYGYTF	TGCAGTGCTAGTATCTTTCAGGGGAACTATGGCTACACCTTC
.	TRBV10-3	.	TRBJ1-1	CAISAGAPLTEAFF	TGTGCCATCAGTGCAGGGGCCCCCTTGACTGAAGCTTTCTTT
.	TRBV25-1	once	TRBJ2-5	CASSVDRLQETQYF	TGTGCCAGCAGTGTAGACAGGCTGCAAGAGACCCAGTACTTC
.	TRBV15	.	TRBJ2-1	CATSYLREAYNEQFF	TGTGCCACCAGCTATCTGAGGGAAGCCTACAATGAGCAGTTCTTC
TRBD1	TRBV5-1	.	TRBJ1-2	CASSRDRIEVYGYTF	TGCGCCAGCAGCCGGGACAGGATTGAGGTCTATGGCTACACCTTC
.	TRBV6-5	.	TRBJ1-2	CASRLSQGYGYTF	TGTGCCAGCAGACTCTCACAGGGTTATGGCTACACCTTC
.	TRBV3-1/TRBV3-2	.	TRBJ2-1	CASSHRTYNEQFF	TGTGCCAGCAGCCACAGGACTTACAATGAGCAGTTCTTC
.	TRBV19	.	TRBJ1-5	CASSSLQGDNQPQHF	TGTGCCAGTAGTTCCTTACAGGGAGACAATCAGCCCCAGCATTTT
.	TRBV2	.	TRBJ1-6	CAAKSLDSNSPLHF	TGTGCCGCGAAGTCCCTGGACTCTAATTCACCCCTCCACTTT
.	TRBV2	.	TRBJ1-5	CASRQGGDSNQPQHF	TGTGCCAGCAGGCAGGGAGGGGATAGCAATCAGCCCCAGCATTTT
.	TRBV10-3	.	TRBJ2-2	CAISESEGAAGELFF	TGTGCCATCAGTGAGTCGGAGGGGGCTGCCGGGGAGCTGTTTTTT
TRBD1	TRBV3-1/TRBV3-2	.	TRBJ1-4	CASSQDWDRGREKLFF	TGTGCCAGCAGCCAAGACTGGGACAGGGGGCGAGAAAAACTGTTTTTT
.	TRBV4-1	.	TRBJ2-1	CASSQDTRDEQFF	TGCGCCAGCAGCCAAGATACGAGGGATGAGCAGTTCTTC
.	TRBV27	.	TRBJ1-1	CASSFIPQLNTEAFF	TGTGCCAGCAGTTTCATTCCCCAATTGAACACTGAAGCTTTCTTT
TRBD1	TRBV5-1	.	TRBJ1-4	CASSPQGATNEKLFF	TGCGCCAGCAGCCCACAGGGGGCAACTAATGAAAAACTGTTTTTT
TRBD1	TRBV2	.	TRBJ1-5	CASSEFSGGSVAQHF	TGTGCCAGCAGTGAATTTTCAGGGGGGTCCGTGGCCCAGCATTTT
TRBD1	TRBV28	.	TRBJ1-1	CASSSHMGQGKAFF	TGTGCCAGCAGTTCCCATATGGGACAGGGTAAAGCTTTCTTT
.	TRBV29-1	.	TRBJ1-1	CSVVRGSTEAFF	TGCAGCGTTGTCCGGGGGAGCACTGAAGCTTTCTTT
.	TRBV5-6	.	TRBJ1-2	CASSLAGRGGYGYTF	TGTGCCAGCAGCTTGGCGGGGAGGGGTGGCTATGGCTACACCTTC
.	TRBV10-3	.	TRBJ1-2	CAISWGQINYGYTF	TGTGCCATCAGTTGGGGACAAATTAACTATGGCTACACCTTC
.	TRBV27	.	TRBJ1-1	CASTPAGLHLRDTEAFF	TGTGCCAGCACACCAGCGGGCCTTCACCTCAGGGACACTGAAGCTTTCTTT
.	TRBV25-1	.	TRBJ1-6	CASSHTGANSPLHF	TGTGCCAGCAGCCACACAGGAGCTAATTCACCCCTCCACTTT
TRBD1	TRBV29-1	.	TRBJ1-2	CSVVGQGAHGYTF	TGCAGCGTTGTGGGACAGGGGGCTCATGGCTACACCTTC